The clone carrying this TCR beta chain showed up just a few times. Its target is not known. The data stem from a study of cytomegalovirus exposure and HLA in healthy donors. Study in general: HLA-typed donors were the source of some 85 million unique TCRs, which an early data release held.

Study-level points and caveats: Most TCR beta V segments were productive about 90% or about 30% of the time in an earlier analysis.

Primers included in the PCR were 60 Vbeta and 13 Jbeta primers. TCRdb keeps only in-frame clones here, not all; method: immunoSEQ multiplex PCR. This sample carries about 190,000 clones, 81% of them seen once, and the ten largest clones take around 1.9%. Per the germline V gene, CDR1 is MGHRA and CDR2 is YSYEKL. This CDR3 comprises 16 residues. With 0 bases removed from V and 3 bases from J, the gap between germline ends came to 13 bases. This chain links TRBV4-1 with TRBJ2-3, with D possibly TRBD1 on 6 matching bases. The sequence was obtained from a man between 18 and 35 years old in good health and CMV-seronegative. Sequenced: PBMCs. The CDR3 region is CASSQEGGRGTDTQYF. CDR3 coding DNA: TGCGCCAGCAGCCAAGAGGGTGGCAGGGGAACAGATACGCAGTATTTT.